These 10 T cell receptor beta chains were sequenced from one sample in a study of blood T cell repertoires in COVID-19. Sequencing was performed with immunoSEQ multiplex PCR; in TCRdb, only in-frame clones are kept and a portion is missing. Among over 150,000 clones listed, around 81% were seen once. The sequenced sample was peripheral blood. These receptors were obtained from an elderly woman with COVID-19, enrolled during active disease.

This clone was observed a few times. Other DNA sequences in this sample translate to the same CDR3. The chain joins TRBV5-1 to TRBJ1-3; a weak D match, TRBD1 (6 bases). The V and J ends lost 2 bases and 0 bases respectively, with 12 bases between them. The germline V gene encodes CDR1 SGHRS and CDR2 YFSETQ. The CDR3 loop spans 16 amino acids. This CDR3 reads CASSLAVGGSGNTIYF. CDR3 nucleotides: TGCGCCAGCAGCTTAGCTGTAGGGGGCTCTGGAAACACCATATATTTT.

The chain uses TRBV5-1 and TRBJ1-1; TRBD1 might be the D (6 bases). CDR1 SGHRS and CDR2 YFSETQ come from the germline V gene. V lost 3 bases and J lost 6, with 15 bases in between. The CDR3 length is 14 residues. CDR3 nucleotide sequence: TGCGCCAGCAGCTCGGGACACCCGTCGTCTGAAGCTTTCTTT. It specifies CASSSGHPSSEAFF.

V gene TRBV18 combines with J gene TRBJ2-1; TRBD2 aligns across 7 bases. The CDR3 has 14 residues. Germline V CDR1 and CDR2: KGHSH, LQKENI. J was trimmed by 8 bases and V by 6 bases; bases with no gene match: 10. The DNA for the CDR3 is TGTGCCAGCTCGCCAGCGGGATTAGGGTATGAGCAGTTCTTC. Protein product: CASSPAGLGYEQFF. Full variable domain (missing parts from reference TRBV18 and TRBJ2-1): NAGVMQNPRHLVRRRGQEARLRCSPMKGHSHVYWYRQLPEEGLKFMVYLQKENIIDESGMPKERFSAEFPKEGPSILRIQQVVRGDSAAYFCASSPAGLGYEQFFGPGTRLTVL.

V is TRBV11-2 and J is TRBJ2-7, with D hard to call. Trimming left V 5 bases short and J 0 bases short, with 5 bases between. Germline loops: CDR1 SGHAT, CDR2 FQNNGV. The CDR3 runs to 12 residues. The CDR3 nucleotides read TGTGCCAGCAGCCTAAGCTCCTACGAGCAGTACTTC. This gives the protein CASSLSSYEQYF. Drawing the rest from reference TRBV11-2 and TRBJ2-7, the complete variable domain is EAGVAQSPRYKIIEKRQSVAFWCNPISGHATLYWYQQILGQGPKLLIQFQNNGVVDDSQLPKDRFSAERLKGVDSTLKIQPAKLEDSAVYLCASSLSSYEQYFGPGTRLTVT.

CDR3 DNA sequence: TGTGCCAGCAGTTTGATGGGCACTGGCAATCAGCCCCAGCATTTT. Translating it yields CASSLMGTGNQPQHF. V gene TRBV28 combines with J gene TRBJ1-5; the D is unclear. The CDR3 consists of 15 residues. V was cut by 3 bases and J by 2 bases, with 11 bases left in between. Germline CDR1 MDHEN, CDR2 SYDVKM. The variable domain in full, with the rest retrieved from reference TRBV28 and TRBJ1-5, is DVKVTQSSRYLVKRTGEKVFLECVQDMDHENMFWYRQDPGLGLRLIYFSYDVKMKEKGDIPEGYSVSREKKERFSLILESASTNQTSMYLCASSLMGTGNQPQHFGDGTRLSIL.

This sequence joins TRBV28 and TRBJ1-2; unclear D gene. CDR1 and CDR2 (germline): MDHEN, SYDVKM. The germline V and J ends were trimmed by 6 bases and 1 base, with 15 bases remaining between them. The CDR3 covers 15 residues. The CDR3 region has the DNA TGTGCCAGCAGGCAAAACCCTCCACATAACTATGGCTACACCTTC. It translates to CASRQNPPHNYGYTF.

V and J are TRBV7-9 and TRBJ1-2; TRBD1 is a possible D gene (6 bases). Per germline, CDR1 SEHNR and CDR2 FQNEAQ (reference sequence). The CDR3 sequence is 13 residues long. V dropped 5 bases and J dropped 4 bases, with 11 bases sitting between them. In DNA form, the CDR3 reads TGTGCCAGCAGCAAGGGACAAAGCTATGGCTACACCTTC. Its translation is CASSKGQSYGYTF.

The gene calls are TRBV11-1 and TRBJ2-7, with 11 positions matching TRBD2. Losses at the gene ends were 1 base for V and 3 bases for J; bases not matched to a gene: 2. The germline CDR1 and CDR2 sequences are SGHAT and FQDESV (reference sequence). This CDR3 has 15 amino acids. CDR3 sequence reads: CASSLELAGDYEQYF. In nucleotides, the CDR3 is TGTGCCAGCAGCTTAGAACTAGCGGGGGACTACGAGCAGTACTTC.

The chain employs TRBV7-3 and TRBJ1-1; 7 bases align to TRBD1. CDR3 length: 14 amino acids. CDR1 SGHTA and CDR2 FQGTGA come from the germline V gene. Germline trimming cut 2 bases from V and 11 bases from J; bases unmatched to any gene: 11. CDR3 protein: CASSLGHQGGRAFF. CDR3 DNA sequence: TGTGCCAGCAGCTTAGGCCATCAAGGGGGCCGCGCTTTCTTT.

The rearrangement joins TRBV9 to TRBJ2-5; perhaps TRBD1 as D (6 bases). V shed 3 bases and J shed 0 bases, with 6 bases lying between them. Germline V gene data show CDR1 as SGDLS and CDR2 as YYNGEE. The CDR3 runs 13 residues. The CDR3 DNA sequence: TGTGCCAGCAGCGCAGGGGACCAAGAGACCCAGTACTTC. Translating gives CASSAGDQETQYF.